Below are 20 T cell receptor beta chains sequenced from a single sample in a study of CD8+CD57+ T cells in acquired aplastic anemia. Genomic DNA constituted the template upon which TCR beta VDJ and CDR3 profiling was performed. TCRdb processed the reads anew with MiXCR; each CDR3 protein has one entry. This sample has 55,000 to 80,000 distinct CDR3 sequences, with around half found just once. Sample: sorted CD4+, CD8+, or CD8+CD57+ T cells (not recorded which) from PBMCs. Receptor source: a human donor in good health, serving as a control.

This clonotype was seen a few times. This may be a read error: a much more frequent sequence differs by one nucleotide. Given the absence of the conserved phenylalanine or tryptophan at the CDR3 end, a read error is likely. This chain uses TRBV12-3 or TRBV12-4 with TRBJ2-2; tentative D call: TRBD2 (6 bases). Between the trimmed V and J ends, which lost 2 bases and 4 bases, there was a span of 14 bases. The CDR3 totals 16 residues. The CDR3 protein is CASSLSALAITGELFS. The CDR3 DNA follows: TGTGCCAGCAGTTTATCCGCACTAGCCATCACCGGGGAGCTGTTTTCT.

Details on this clonotype: A read error may account for a junction end that differs from germline. This chain joins TRBV7-9 and TRBJ1-2; TRBD1 is a possible D gene (5 bases). In germline, CDR1 is SEHNR, CDR2 FQNEAQ (reference sequence). This CDR3 has 18 residues. CDR3 sequence: CASSQGLRARVTDYGYTF. The DNA for the CDR3 is TGCGCCAGCAGCCAAGGCCTCAGGGCCAGGGTTACGGACTATGGCTACACCTTC.

This clonotype has a count of ten or more. The chain has TRBV27 and TRBJ2-7; 10 nucleotides agree with TRBD1. The ends lost 5 bases at V and 3 bases at J; junction bases unmatched: 4. The length of the CDR3 is 14 residues. The germline V gene has CDR1 MNHEY and CDR2 SMNVEV (reference sequence). CDR3 protein: CASSPGTGVYEQYF. The DNA of the CDR3 is TGTGCCAGCAGTCCCGGGACAGGGGTCTACGAGCAGTACTTC.

V usage is TRBV9 and J usage is TRBJ2-7; perhaps TRBD2 as D (5 bases). Looked up from germline, CDR1 is SGDLS and CDR2 is YYNGEE. The CDR3 totals 15 residues. V dropped 2 bases and J dropped 3 bases, with 15 bases sitting between them. CDR3 in amino acids: CASSVTPTSYYEQYF. The CDR3 nucleotides are TGTGCCAGCAGCGTTACCCCCACTAGTTACTACGAGCAGTACTTC.

The chain links TRBV11-2 to TRBJ2-7; D possibly corresponds to TRBD2 (6 bases). V lost 1 base and J 1 base, leaving 14 bases between the germline ends. Germline CDR1 is SGHAT and CDR2 is FQNNGV. CDR3 size: 16 residues. The CDR3, as DNA: TGTGCCAGCAGCTTAGGGGGTACTAGCACATCCTACGAGCAGTACTTC. Residues: CASSLGGTSTSYEQYF.

This chain joins TRBV7-2 and TRBJ1-3; D uncertain. The CDR3 has 14 amino acids. The V gene's germline CDR1 is SGHTA and CDR2 FQGNSA. V was clipped by 7 bases and J by 4 bases, with 14 bases between them. The CDR3 DNA sequence: TGTGCCAGCATACAACCAAGAGCCGGAAACACCATATATTTT. It encodes CASIQPRAGNTIYF.

This clonotype was seen only a few times. The rearrangement uses TRBV29-1 and TRBJ2-1; tentative D call: TRBD1 (5 bases). V was trimmed by 0 bases and J by 4 bases, leaving 13 bases between them. The germline V gene encodes CDR1 SQVTM and CDR2 ANQGSEA. This CDR3 region has 15 residues. The CDR3 region is CSVEDVAGLYNEQFF. CDR3 bases: TGCAGCGTTGAAGATGTGGCAGGGTTATACAATGAGCAGTTCTTC.

This clonotype was seen once. The rearrangement joins TRBV29-1 to TRBJ1-1; D is unresolved. Germline values: CDR1 SQVTM, CDR2 ANQGSEA. The V end lost 6 bases, the J end lost 1 base, and 15 bases lay between the germline ends. This CDR3 region has 14 residues. CDR3 in DNA: TGCAGCGTGAAACTCGACGGGAGGAACACTGAAGCTTTCTTT. It codes for CSVKLDGRNTEAFF.

This clonotype was recorded many times. The chain couples TRBV15 to TRBJ2-6; maybe TRBD1 (5 bases). The V and J ends lost 3 bases and 2 bases respectively, with 11 bases between them. The CDR3 runs 16 residues. Looked up from germline, CDR1 is LNHNV and CDR2 is YYDKDF (reference sequence). The CDR3 loop is CATSSKGATGANVLTF. The CDR3 nucleotides read TGTGCCACCAGCAGTAAAGGGGCAACTGGGGCCAACGTCCTGACTTTC.

The rearrangement uses TRBV20-1 and TRBJ1-3; no definite D call. Germline V gene lookup returns CDR1 DFQATT and CDR2 SNEGSKA (reference sequence). Trimming cost V 5 bases and J 0 bases, with 8 bases left between them. The CDR3 sequence is 13 residues long. The CDR3 DNA follows: TGCAGTGCTTGGAGCATCTCTGGAAACACCATATATTTT. Translation: CSAWSISGNTIYF.

In its sample, this clonotype was seen a few times. The chain is built from TRBV29-1 and TRBJ2-7, with 10 bases fitting TRBD1. This CDR3 has 13 amino acids. CDR1 SQVTM and CDR2 ANQGSEA come from the germline V gene. J was trimmed by 4 bases and V by 6 bases; bases with no gene match: 6. The CDR3 protein is CSVGTGDTYEQYF. The CDR3 DNA reads as TGCAGCGTCGGGACAGGGGACACTTACGAGCAGTACTTC.

This clonotype was found once. The chain combines TRBV7-7 with TRBJ2-3, with 8 bases identical to TRBD2. CDR3 length: 15 amino acids. Germline-derived CDR1 and CDR2 are SSHAT and FNYEAQ (reference sequence). Trimming took 4 bases from V and 3 from J; bases not matched to a gene: 6. The CDR3 is CASSSGGAWTDTQYF. The DNA for the CDR3 is TGTGCCAGCAGCTCGGGGGGGGCCTGGACAGATACGCAGTATTTT.

The chain carries TRBV25-1 and TRBJ1-1, with D possibly TRBD1 on 5 matching bases. The germline V gene encodes CDR1 MGHDK and CDR2 SYGVNS. This CDR3 contains 16 residues. Trimming stripped 0 bases from V and 0 bases from J, with 11 bases between. For the CDR3, the DNA is TGTGCCAGCAGTGAATATGACAGTCTCATGAACACTGAAGCTTTCTTT. Its protein product is CASSEYDSLMNTEAFF.

The rearrangement joins TRBV19 to TRBJ1-1, with D hard to call. The germline V gene has CDR1 LNHDA and CDR2 SQIVND (reference sequence). Trimming cost V 0 bases and J 0 bases, with 5 bases left between them. The CDR3 sequence is 14 residues long. The chain's CDR3 is CASSIDSLNTEAFF. As DNA, the CDR3 is TGTGCCAGTAGTATAGATTCCCTGAACACTGAAGCTTTCTTT.

The table lists this clonotype with a count of one. J is TRBJ2-5 and V is TRBV29-1; tentatively, D is TRBD1 (5 bases). Germline-derived CDR1 and CDR2 are SQVTM and ANQGSEA. The CDR3 totals 12 residues. Trimming removed 3 bases at V and 5 bases at J, with 10 bases between. The CDR3 DNA reads TGCAGCGTTGAGGGGCTAGAGGAGACCCAGTACTTC. As protein: CSVEGLEETQYF. Based on the CDR3 plus reference TRBV29-1 and TRBJ2-5, the full variable domain is SAVISQKPSRDICQRGTSLTIQCQVDSQVTMMFWYRQQPGQSLTLIATANQGSEATYESGFVIDKFPISRPNLTFSTLTVSNMSPEDSSIYLCSVEGLEETQYFGPGTRLLVL.

In this sample, this clonotype turned up many times. The chain joins TRBV18 to TRBJ1-1, with unresolved D. Trimming stripped 8 bases from V and 1 base from J, with 14 bases between. CDR3 size: 14 residues. Germline V gene sequence: CDR1 KGHSH, CDR2 LQKENI. The CDR3 DNA follows: TGTGCCAGCACATCACCATATAGGAACACTGAAGCTTTCTTT. As protein: CASTSPYRNTEAFF.

V gene TRBV20-1 combines with J gene TRBJ2-1; TRBD2 agrees at 9 bases. Germline values: CDR1 DFQATT, CDR2 SNEGSKA (reference sequence). V was clipped by 8 bases and J by 4 bases; unmatched bases: 12. The CDR3 is 15 amino acids. The CDR3 nucleotides read TGCAGTTCCGCAGCGGGGGGCGGGGGTTACAATGAGCAGTTCTTC. Protein: CSSAAGGGGYNEQFF.

This chain uses TRBV7-9 with TRBJ1-2; D unresolved. V was pared by 5 bases and J by 8 bases, with 12 bases between. The CDR3 contains 12 residues. Germline CDR1 reads SEHNR; CDR2 reads FQNEAQ (reference sequence). CDR3 nucleotides: TGTGCCAGCAGCACAGACCTGAGGGGCTACACCTTC. It is translated as CASSTDLRGYTF.

This clonotype was detected only once. V gene TRBV11-1 combines with J gene TRBJ1-2; 9 bases are shared with TRBD1. CDR3 length: 16 residues. The trim removed 5 bases at V and 6 bases at J, leaving 13 bases unmatched. Germline values: CDR1 SGHAT, CDR2 FQDESV (reference sequence). The DNA for the CDR3 is TGTGCCAGCAGCCCCCCCAGCTACAGGGGGCGAAATGGCTACACCTTC. It yields the protein CASSPPSYRGRNGYTF.

This clonotype showed up just a few times. V and J are TRBV19 and TRBJ2-5, with TRBD1 as a possible D gene (6 bases). This CDR3 comprises 15 residues. Germline lookup yields CDR1 LNHDA and CDR2 SQIVND (reference sequence). Trimming took off 3 bases at V and 1 base at J, with 12 bases between the two ends. The CDR3 loop reads CASSILQGTQETQYF. CDR3 nucleotide sequence: TGTGCCAGTAGTATCCTCCAGGGGACCCAAGAGACCCAGTACTTC.